This record covers a single T cell receptor (beta chain). The CDR3 is made up of 14 amino acids. Trimming removed 6 bases from V and 4 bases from J, with 15 bases in between. Germline lookup yields CDR1 MNHNY and CDR2 SVGAGI (reference sequence). The data were produced by immunoSEQ multiplex PCR, yet TCRdb's version contains in-frame clones alone and is incomplete. The sample has more than 300,000 clones, more than 70% seen once. This sample stems from a study of blood T cell repertoires in COVID-19. Looking at the study overall: Samples taken during acute and convalescent COVID-19 were collected in the United States, Italy and Spain. PBMCs, B-cell-depleted T cells, or T cells were the source of the cDNA or gDNA that made up the material.

The clonotype originates from a woman aged 45-65 years with acute or convalescent COVID-19. The gene calls are TRBV6-6 and TRBJ1-2; TRBD1 might be the D (5 bases). Sequenced material: peripheral blood. The CDR3 region is CASREVGGFYGYTF. The CDR3 DNA sequence: TGTGCCAGCAGAGAGGTGGGGGGATTCTATGGCTACACCTTC.